This is a list of T cell receptor beta chains from one sample in a study of blood T cell repertoires in COVID-19. Sequencing used immunoSEQ multiplex PCR; TCRdb keeps in-frame clones, though not all of them. In the table there are 100,000 to 150,000 clones, around nine tenths of which are singletons. The sequenced material came from peripheral blood. Every receptor here comes from a woman between 65 and 79 years old with COVID-19, enrolled during active disease. CDR3s include the opening cysteine and the closing phenylalanine or tryptophan. Each record gives: CDR3 length, D gene, J gene, clone size, V gene, CDR3 DNA, CDR3 protein. A D gene is named only where the DNA matches it firmly. Only some rows state a clone size, as once, few, many or a class for expanded clones.

16 | TRBD1 | TRBJ1-5 | - | TRBV28 | TGTGCCAGCAGGACAAACAGGGGGCCAAGAAATCAGCCCCAGCATTTT | CASRTNRGPRNQPQHF
15 | - | TRBJ2-1 | once | TRBV9 | TGTGCCAGCAGCGTGGGGGGTCCCTCGTACAATGAGCAGTTCTTC | CASSVGGPSYNEQFF
13 | - | TRBJ1-4 | - | TRBV2 | TGTGCCAGCAGTGGGGGCTTGGATGAAAAACTGTTTTTT | CASSGGLDEKLFF
16 | TRBD1 | TRBJ1-2 | once | TRBV5-1 | TGCGCCAGCAGCTTGGAATCCACAGGGGTGGTTGGAGGCTACACCTTC | CASSLESTGVVGGYTF
16 | TRBD1 | TRBJ2-2 | - | TRBV5-1 | TGCGCCAGCAGCCGGACAGGGGTGGGGAACACCGGGGAGCTGTTTTTT | CASSRTGVGNTGELFF
15 | - | TRBJ1-2 | once | TRBV7-9 | TGTGCCAGCAGCCCTAGTGGGTTCCCCTCTCGGGGCTACACCTTC | CASSPSGFPSRGYTF
16 | TRBD1 | TRBJ1-6 | - | TRBV5-1 | TGCGCCAGCAGCTGGGGGACAGGGGGTTATAATTCACCCCTCCACTTT | CASSWGTGGYNSPLHF
15 | TRBD2 | TRBJ2-3 | - | TRBV5-1 | TGCGCCAGCAGGGTTATAGCGGGGTACACAGATACGCAGTATTTT | CASRVIAGYTDTQYF
16 | - | TRBJ2-1 | - | TRBV7-9 | TGTGCCAGCAGCGTAAACTGGGGGGACTCCGGCAATGAGCAGTTCTTC | CASSVNWGDSGNEQFF
14 | TRBD1 | TRBJ1-3 | - | TRBV9 | TGTGCCAGCAGCGACAGGGGATGGGGAAACACCATATATTTT | CASSDRGWGNTIYF
15 | - | TRBJ2-2 | - | TRBV10-3 | TGTGCCATCAGTGCTGAAAAGACGGGCACCGGGGAGCTGTTTTTT | CAISAEKTGTGELFF
15 | TRBD2 | TRBJ2-7 | - | TRBV7-6 | TGTGCCAGCAGCTGGGGGTCTAGCGGATCCTACGAGCAGTACTTC | CASSWGSSGSYEQYF
16 | - | TRBJ1-6 | once | TRBV18 | TGTGCCAGCTCACCATTTAGGTTAACAGTAGATTCACCCCTCCACTTT | CASSPFRLTVDSPLHF
16 | - | TRBJ1-1 | - | TRBV11-2 | TGTGCCAGCAGCTTAGAGGGAGGAGGAAGGGGCACTGAAGCTTTCTTT | CASSLEGGGRGTEAFF
15 | TRBD1 | TRBJ1-6 | - | TRBV28 | TGTGCCAGCAGTTCACCGGGACAGGGTAATTCACCCCTCCACTTT | CASSSPGQGNSPLHF
15 | - | TRBJ1-1 | once | TRBV3-1/TRBV3-2 | TGTGCCAGCAGCCAAGGGGCGGGGCCGAACACTGAAGCTTTCTTT | CASSQGAGPNTEAFF
15 | TRBD1 | TRBJ2-1 | - | TRBV4-1 | TGCGCCAGCAGCCGCGGACAGGGAGACTACAATGAGCAGTTCTTC | CASSRGQGDYNEQFF
15 | TRBD1 | TRBJ1-1 | - | TRBV6-6 | TGTGCCAGCAGTACCTGGGACAGGCTAAACACTGAAGCTTTCTTT | CASSTWDRLNTEAFF
17 | TRBD1 | TRBJ1-4 | - | TRBV5-1 | TGCGCCAGCAGGTTGGGCCCTGCCGGGACAGGGGATGAAAAACTGTTTTTT | CASRLGPAGTGDEKLFF
15 | - | TRBJ1-6 | once | TRBV30 | TGTGCCTGGAGGACGTTAGGACAGAGTAATTCACCCCTCCACTTT | CAWRTLGQSNSPLHF
12 | TRBD2 | TRBJ2-7 | - | TRBV28 | TGTGCCAGCAGTAGGACTAGCGGGGTCACGTACTTC | CASSRTSGVTYF
16 | - | TRBJ1-6 | - | TRBV6-2/TRBV6-3 | TGTGCCAGCAGCCCTCGGCCAGGGGACCTGTATTCACCCCTCCACTTT | CASSPRPGDLYSPLHF
15 | TRBD1 | TRBJ1-2 | - | TRBV10-3 | TGTGCCATCAGTGGTCAGGGGGCCCCTAACTATGGCTACACCTTC | CAISGQGAPNYGYTF
15 | - | TRBJ1-2 | - | TRBV11-2 | TGTGCCAGCAGCTTAGTGCCCCGCGAGGGTTATGGCTACACCTTC | CASSLVPREGYGYTF
14 | - | TRBJ1-3 | - | TRBV4-1 | TGCGCCAGCAGCCAAGATTTCCAAGGAAACACCATATATTTT | CASSQDFQGNTIYF
15 | - | TRBJ1-3 | - | TRBV28 | TGTGCCAGCAGTCCCCGAGTCGCAATTTTAAACACCATATATTTT | CASSPRVAILNTIYF
17 | TRBD2 | TRBJ2-1 | - | TRBV4-2 | TGTGCCAGCAGCCAGGCCCAGACTAGCGGGGTATACAATGAGCAGTTCTTC | CASSQAQTSGVYNEQFF
14 | - | TRBJ1-2 | - | TRBV2 | TGTGCCAGCAGCCCCCTATCCGGGAGCTATGGCTACACCTTC | CASSPLSGSYGYTF
13 | - | TRBJ2-5 | - | TRBV3-1/TRBV3-2 | TGTGCCAGCAGCCCCGACAGCCAAGAGACCCAGTACTTC | CASSPDSQETQYF
18 | TRBD2 | TRBJ2-5 | - | TRBV7-6 | TGTGCCAGCAGACCCGGGACTAGCGGGGGGGTTGGTCAAGAGACCCAGTACTTC | CASRPGTSGGVGQETQYF
14 | - | TRBJ1-5 | - | TRBV10-1 | TGCGCCAGCAGTGGGGCTTTTAGCAATCAGCCCCAGCATTTT | CASSGAFSNQPQHF
15 | TRBD1 | TRBJ1-2 | - | TRBV19 | TGTGCCAGTAGTATAACCGGGACAGCTAACTATGGCTACACCTTC | CASSITGTANYGYTF
16 | - | TRBJ1-6 | - | TRBV4-1 | TGCGCCAGCAGGCAAGAGGTAGGGGCCCTTAATTCACCCCTCCACTTT | CASRQEVGALNSPLHF
13 | TRBD1 | TRBJ1-4 | - | TRBV29-1 | TGCAGCGTAGGGGACAGGAGAAATGAAAAACTGTTTTTT | CSVGDRRNEKLFF
16 | - | TRBJ2-2 | once | TRBV9 | TGTGCCAGCAGCCCCCGGTTGGAGGGTAGCACCGGGGAGCTGTTTTTT | CASSPRLEGSTGELFF
14 | - | TRBJ1-2 | - | TRBV6-5 | TGTGCCGGCCACGGTTCCGGGTTGAACTATGGCTACACCTTC | CAGHGSGLNYGYTF
13 | - | TRBJ1-2 | - | TRBV2 | TGTGCCAGCAGTGGGCAGGGTGGCAACGGCTACACCTTC | CASSGQGGNGYTF
20 | TRBD1 | TRBJ1-6 | - | TRBV5-5 | TGTGCCAGCAGCTTGAGGGCCGGACAGGACCTCAGCTCCTATAATTCACCCCTCCACTTT | CASSLRAGQDLSSYNSPLHF
13 | TRBD2 | TRBJ2-5 | - | TRBV24-1 | TGTGCCCCGCGGGGGGGCCGAGAAGAGACCCAGTACTTC | CAPRGGREETQYF
14 | - | TRBJ1-3 | - | TRBV9 | TGTGCCAGCAGCGTAGCAGGGGCTGGAAACACCATATATTTT | CASSVAGAGNTIYF
16 | TRBD1 | TRBJ1-4 | - | TRBV5-1 | TGCGCCAGCAGCTCGAGAGACCGGGACAGGGACGAAAAACTGTTTTTT | CASSSRDRDRDEKLFF
14 | - | TRBJ1-3 | - | TRBV2 | TGTGCCAGCGGCCTAATCACAGGGTCGCACACCATATATTTT | CASGLITGSHTIYF
17 | TRBD1 | TRBJ1-3 | once | TRBV5-1 | TGCGCCAGCAGCTTACAGGGGGGGCCCCCCTCTGGAAACACCATATATTTT | CASSLQGGPPSGNTIYF
13 | TRBD1 | TRBJ2-7 | - | TRBV12-3/TRBV12-4 | TGTGCCAGCAGTTTATTTGGGACAGGGGGGCTATACTTC | CASSLFGTGGLYF
13 | - | TRBJ2-2 | - | TRBV12-3/TRBV12-4 | TGTGCCAGCAGTTTAGTCGGCACCGGGGAGCTGTTTTTT | CASSLVGTGELFF
13 | TRBD1 | TRBJ1-2 | few | TRBV7-2 | TGTGCCAGCAGCTACCGACAGGGCTATGGCTACACCTTC | CASSYRQGYGYTF
13 | - | TRBJ2-2 | - | TRBV6-5 | TGTGCCAGTTGGACATCGAACACCGGGGAGCTGTTTTTT | CASWTSNTGELFF
13 | - | TRBJ1-4 | - | TRBV10-3 | TGTGCCATCAGTGGTCTGAGTAATGAAAAACTGTTTTTT | CAISGLSNEKLFF
19 | TRBD2 | TRBJ2-5 | - | TRBV5-1 | TGCGCCAGCAGCTTGGGGCACTCGGGACTAGCGGGGGCTCAAGAGACCCAGTACTTC | CASSLGHSGLAGAQETQYF
17 | TRBD1 | TRBJ2-5 | - | TRBV18 | TGTGCCAGCTCACCTAACCAGGGGACAGTGGGCCTGGAGACCCAGTACTTC | CASSPNQGTVGLETQYF
15 | TRBD1 | TRBJ2-2 | - | TRBV12-5 | TGTGCTAGTGGTAGACAGGGGGCAAATGGCGGGGAGCTGTTTTTT | CASGRQGANGGELFF
16 | TRBD1 | TRBJ1-5 | once | TRBV28 | TGTGCCAGTAGCACCTACAGGGGATCCGGCAATCAGCCCCAGCATTTT | CASSTYRGSGNQPQHF
17 | TRBD1 | TRBJ1-4 | - | TRBV15 | TGTGCCACCAGTTATGGACAGGGGATTGTTGGGTATGAAAAACTGTTTTTT | CATSYGQGIVGYEKLFF
15 | TRBD1 | TRBJ1-4 | - | TRBV6-5 | TGTGCCAGCAGAACCCCGGGACAGGGGAGTGAAAAACTGTTTTTT | CASRTPGQGSEKLFF
13 | - | TRBJ1-6 | - | TRBV2 | TGTGCCAGCGTCGAGGATAAAACAGGGTCCCTCCACTTT | CASVEDKTGSLHF
13 | - | TRBJ1-2 | - | TRBV28 | TGTGCCAGCAGTTTAGCCCAGGTCTATGGCTACACCTTC | CASSLAQVYGYTF
16 | TRBD1 | TRBJ1-1 | once | TRBV28 | TGTGCCAGCAGTTCCACAGGGGGCCGAAGGAACACTGAAGCTTTCTTT | CASSSTGGRRNTEAFF